The entry that follows covers one T cell receptor beta chain sequence. As yet, its antigen is unknown. The data derive from a study of cytomegalovirus exposure and HLA in healthy donors. 60 Vbeta and 13 Jbeta primers were used in PCR. Libraries were prepared by immunoSEQ multiplex PCR; TCRdb keeps only in-frame clonotypes and omits some of them. The sample holds about 140,000 clones; 70% to 80% are singletons and the top ten take 13% to 15%. Notes on the study in general: A cluster of highly shared sequence variants was likely a sequencing artifact. There were a few CMV-associated chains whose specificity for CMV antigens was confirmed in vitro. It was reported that TCR beta sequences correctly inferred the HLA-A and HLA-B alleles for most subjects.

The sequencing sample was made of PBMCs. The TCR sequence derives from a woman aged 35 to 49 in good health and CMV-seronegative.

The CDR3 protein is CASSHRDRLYEQYF. The DNA of the CDR3 is TGTGCCAGCAGCCACCGGGACAGGTTATACGAGCAGTACTTC. The gene calls are TRBV7-9 and TRBJ2-7; TRBD1 matches at 8 bases. The CDR3 extends over 14 amino acids. Germline CDR1 SEHNR, CDR2 FQNEAQ (reference sequence). Trimming took 5 bases from V and 4 from J; bases not matched to a gene: 7.